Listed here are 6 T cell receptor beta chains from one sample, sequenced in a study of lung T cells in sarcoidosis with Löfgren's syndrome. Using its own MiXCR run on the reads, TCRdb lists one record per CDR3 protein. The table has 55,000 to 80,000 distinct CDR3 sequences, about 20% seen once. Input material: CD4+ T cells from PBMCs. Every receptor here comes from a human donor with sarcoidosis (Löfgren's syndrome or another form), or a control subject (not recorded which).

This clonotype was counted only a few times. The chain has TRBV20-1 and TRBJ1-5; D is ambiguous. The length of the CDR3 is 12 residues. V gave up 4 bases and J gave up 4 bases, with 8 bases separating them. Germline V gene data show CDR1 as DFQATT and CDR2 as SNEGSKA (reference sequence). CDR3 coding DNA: TGCAGTGCTACCGGGCCGAATCAGCCCCAGCATTTT. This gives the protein CSATGPNQPQHF.

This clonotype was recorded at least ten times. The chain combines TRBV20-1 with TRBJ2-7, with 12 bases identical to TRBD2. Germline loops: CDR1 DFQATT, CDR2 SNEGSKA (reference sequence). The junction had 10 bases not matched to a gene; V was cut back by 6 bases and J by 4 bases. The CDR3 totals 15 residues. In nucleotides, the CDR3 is TGCAGTGCCGCCACCCTAGCGGGAGGGAGGTACGAGCAGTACTTC. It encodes CSAATLAGGRYEQYF.

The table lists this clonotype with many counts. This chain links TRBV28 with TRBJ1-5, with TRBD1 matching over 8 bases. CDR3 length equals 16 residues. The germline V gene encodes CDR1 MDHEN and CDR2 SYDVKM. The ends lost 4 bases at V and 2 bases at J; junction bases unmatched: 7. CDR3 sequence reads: CASSSPTGEGNQPQHF. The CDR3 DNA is TGTGCCAGCAGTTCCCCGACAGGGGAGGGCAATCAGCCCCAGCATTTT.

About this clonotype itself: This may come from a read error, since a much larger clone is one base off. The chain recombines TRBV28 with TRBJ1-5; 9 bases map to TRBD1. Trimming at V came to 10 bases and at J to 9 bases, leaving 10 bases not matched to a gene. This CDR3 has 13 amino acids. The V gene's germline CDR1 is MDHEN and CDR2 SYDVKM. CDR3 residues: CAIGDRDDRPQHF. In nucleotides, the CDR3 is TGTGCCATTGGGGACAGGGACGATCGGCCCCAGCATTTT. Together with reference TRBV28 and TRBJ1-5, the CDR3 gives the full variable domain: DVKVTQSSRYLVKRTGEKVFLECVQDMDHENMFWYRQDPGLGLRLIYFSYDVKMKEKGDIPEGYSVSREKKERFSLILESASTNQTSMYLCAIGDRDDRPQHFGDGTRLSIL.

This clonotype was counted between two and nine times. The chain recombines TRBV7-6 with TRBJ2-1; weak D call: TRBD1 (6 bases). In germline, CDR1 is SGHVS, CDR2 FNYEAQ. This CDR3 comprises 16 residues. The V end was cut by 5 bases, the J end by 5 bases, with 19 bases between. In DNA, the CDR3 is TGTGCCAGCAGCACAGGGAGTCAGGGGTTAAACAATGAGCAGTTCTTC. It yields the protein CASSTGSQGLNNEQFF.

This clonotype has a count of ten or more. In nucleotides, the CDR3 is TGTGCCAGCAGTTTGGCTAATCCGAACACTGAAGCTTTCTTT. This translates into CASSLANPNTEAFF. V gene TRBV28 combines with J gene TRBJ1-1; D is unresolved. This CDR3 has 14 amino acids. The germline V and J ends were trimmed by 3 bases and 1 base, with 9 bases remaining between them. The germline gives CDR1 MDHEN, CDR2 SYDVKM.